Listed here are 27 T cell receptor beta chains from one sample, sequenced in a study of blood T cell repertoires in COVID-19. Data came from immunoSEQ multiplex PCR; TCRdb stores just in-frame clones and leaves some out. The sample carries approximately 110,000 clones, about 86% recorded once. The sequenced sample was peripheral blood. These receptors were obtained from a woman aged 45-65 years with active or convalescent COVID-19.

This clone was seen only a few times. The chain carries TRBV5-1 and TRBJ1-2; D is undetermined. Germline V gives CDR1 SGHRS, CDR2 YFSETQ. The CDR3 totals 13 residues. The ends were cut back, 0 bases at V and 7 bases at J, with 10 bases in the middle. This chain's CDR3 is CASSLDVIAGYTF. For the CDR3, the DNA is TGCGCCAGCAGCTTGGATGTGATAGCTGGCTACACCTTC.

The J gene is TRBJ2-7, the V gene TRBV4-3; 8 nucleotides line up with TRBD1. The V and J ends lost 3 bases and 2 bases, in that order; junction bases with no gene match: 6. From germline, CDR1 is LGHNA and CDR2 YSLEER. The CDR3 length is 15 residues. Written as DNA, the CDR3 is TGCGCCAGCAGCCAGGAGAGGACAGGGACCTACGAGCAGTACTTC. As protein: CASSQERTGTYEQYF.

This sequence joins TRBV9 and TRBJ2-3, with 8 bases that match TRBD2. There are 17 residues in the CDR3. The germline gives CDR1 SGDLS, CDR2 YYNGEE. V dropped 5 bases and J dropped 4; count of bases not matched to a gene: 15. CDR3 coding DNA: TGTGCCAGCAGTGGGCGGGAGGAAGGGGAAATACCAGATACGCAGTATTTT. Encoded protein: CASSGREEGEIPDTQYF.

This rearrangement joins TRBV2 to TRBJ1-6, with D possibly matching TRBD1 (6 bases). The CDR3 contains 14 residues. Germline-derived CDR1 and CDR2 are SNHLY and FYNNEI. Trimming shortened V by 7 bases and J by 5 bases, and 12 bases separated the two germline ends. CDR3 bases: TGTGCCAGCACCCAGGGACAAGATAATTCACCCCTCCACTTT. Translation gives CASTQGQDNSPLHF.

The chain combines TRBV6-5 with TRBJ2-7, with 7 bases that match TRBD1. After removal of 8 bases from V and 6 bases from J, the junction contained 4 bases not matched to a gene. The germline V gene has CDR1 MNHEY and CDR2 SVGAGI. This CDR3 spans 11 amino acids. The CDR3 region is CASASGGEQYF. In DNA, the CDR3 is TGTGCCAGCGCCTCAGGGGGCGAGCAGTACTTC.

The genes are TRBV7-3 and TRBJ1-6; 8 nucleotides line up with TRBD1. This CDR3 contains 16 residues. CDR1 is SGHTA, CDR2 FQGTGA, per germline. The V gene end was trimmed by 2 bases and the J gene end by 9 bases; junction bases not matched to a gene: 9. The chain's CDR3 is CASSLLAGGAGSPLHF. CDR3 DNA: TGTGCCAGCAGCTTATTAGCAGGGGGCGCGGGTTCACCCCTCCACTTT.

The CDR3 protein is CASSRGQGLEETQYF. CDR3 in DNA: TGCGCCAGCAGCCGAGGACAGGGCCTAGAAGAGACCCAGTACTTC. This chain joins TRBV4-1 and TRBJ2-5; 8 nucleotides align to TRBD1. With V trimmed by 4 bases and J by 3 bases, 7 bases remained unmatched. This CDR3 is 15 amino acids long. Germline lookup yields CDR1 MGHRA and CDR2 YSYEKL.

The genes are TRBV7-9 and TRBJ2-6, with D perhaps TRBD1 (5 bases). CDR1 and CDR2 from the germline V gene are SEHNR and FQNEAQ (reference sequence). V lost 6 bases and J 0 bases, leaving 9 bases between the germline ends. This CDR3 is built from 15 residues. CDR3 protein: CASRTQASGANVLTF. The CDR3 DNA sequence: TGTGCCAGCAGAACACAGGCCTCTGGGGCCAACGTCCTGACTTTC.

This clone has just a few counts. This chain joins TRBV29-1 and TRBJ1-1; 7 bases are shared with TRBD1. J gave up 2 bases and V 6 bases, and 6 bases lay outside the gene matches. Per the germline V gene, CDR1 is SQVTM and CDR2 is ANQGSEA. There are 13 residues in the CDR3. The CDR3 DNA is TGCAGCGTCGGCCGACAGGGTAACACTGAAGCTTTCTTT. Translation gives CSVGRQGNTEAFF.

The chain links TRBV9 to TRBJ2-3; TRBD2 agrees at 8 bases. This CDR3 region has 15 residues. With 3 bases clipped from V and 4 bases from J, the junction kept 7 bases outside the gene matches. Germline-derived CDR1 and CDR2 are SGDLS and YYNGEE. The DNA for the CDR3 is TGTGCCAGCAGCGCTGGACTAGCAGGGGCAGATACGCAGTATTTT. Protein product: CASSAGLAGADTQYF. The full variable domain, rest sourced from reference TRBV9 and TRBJ2-3, is DSGVTQTPKHLITATGQRVTLRCSPRSGDLSVYWYQQSLDQGLQFLIQYYNGEERAKGNILERFSAQQFPDLHSELNLSSLELGDSALYFCASSAGLAGADTQYFGPGTRLTVL.

This rearrangement joins TRBV15 to TRBJ1-5, with D perhaps matching TRBD1 (5 bases). V lost 0 bases to trimming and J lost 12 bases, with 12 bases between them. Looked up from germline, CDR1 is LNHNV and CDR2 is YYDKDF (reference sequence). The CDR3 has 13 residues. CDR3 in amino acids: CATSRDNGRVQHF. In nucleotides, the CDR3 is TGTGCCACCAGCAGAGATAACGGCAGGGTCCAGCATTTT. Based on the CDR3 plus reference TRBV15 and TRBJ1-5, the full variable domain is DAMVIQNPRYQVTQFGKPVTLSCSQTLNHNVMYWYQQKSSQAPKLLFHYYDKDFNNEADTPDNFQSRRPNTSFCFLDIRSPGLGDTAMYLCATSRDNGRVQHFGDGTRLSIL.

V gene TRBV18 combines with J gene TRBJ2-1; D unresolved. The ends were cut back, 3 bases at V and 7 bases at J, with 13 bases in the middle. The CDR3 consists of 14 residues. Germline CDR1 KGHSH, CDR2 LQKENI. CDR3 amino acids: CASSPGIDGNEQFF. CDR3 DNA: TGTGCCAGCTCACCGGGTATTGACGGGAATGAGCAGTTCTTC.

The CDR3 reads CSASPSDEQFF. The CDR3 region has the DNA TGCAGTGCTAGCCCTTCGGATGAGCAGTTCTTC. The J gene is TRBJ2-1, the V gene TRBV20-1, with D unclear. Germline V gene lookup returns CDR1 DFQATT and CDR2 SNEGSKA (reference sequence). V lost 3 bases and J 8 bases, leaving 8 bases between the germline ends. The CDR3 loop spans 11 amino acids.

The V gene is TRBV7-5, the J gene TRBJ2-2; the DNA was not compared with TRBD2, the D call given in the table. TRBV7-5 is classified as a pseudogene. The CDR3 extends over 15 amino acids. The CDR3 DNA reads as TGTGCCAGAAGCTTAATTCGGAGGGTAGGCGGGGAGCTGTTTTTT. This codes for CARSLIRRVGGELFF.

V usage is TRBV9 and J usage is TRBJ2-2; perhaps TRBD2 as D (6 bases). CDR1 is SGDLS and CDR2 is YYNGEE in the germline V gene. CDR3 length: 15 residues. Trimming left V 0 bases short and J 6 bases short, with 12 bases between. DNA for the CDR3: TGTGCCAGCAGCGTAGACGGGAGAAGGGCCGGGGAGCTGTTTTTT. This translates into CASSVDGRRAGELFF.

The chain has TRBV3-1 (or the pseudogene TRBV3-2) and TRBJ1-6; 7 positions agree with TRBD1. The CDR3 has 14 residues. Germline CDR1 reads LGHDT; CDR2 reads YNNKEL (reference sequence). Germline trimming cut 1 base from V and 13 bases from J; bases unmatched to any gene: 7. This chain's CDR3 is CASSQGARGVPLHF. The CDR3 DNA sequence: TGTGCCAGCAGCCAAGGTGCCAGGGGGGTTCCCCTCCACTTT.

V is TRBV30 and J is TRBJ2-7; D gene unclear. Per germline, CDR1 GTSNPN and CDR2 SVGIG (reference sequence). The V gene lost 0 bases and the J gene lost 6 bases, with 12 bases spanning the gap. This CDR3 is 13 amino acids long. The CDR3 reads CAWSVVLPGEQYF. In DNA, the CDR3 is TGTGCCTGGAGTGTAGTCCTACCAGGCGAGCAGTACTTC.

The chain has TRBV11-2 and TRBJ1-1; weak D call: TRBD1 (6 bases). The V gene lost 0 bases and the J gene lost 6 bases, with 11 bases spanning the gap. Germline CDR1 is SGHAT and CDR2 is FQNNGV. CDR3 length: 14 residues. Here the CDR3 DNA reads TGTGCCAGCAGCTTAGATCGGGGGGCCGCTGAAGCTTTCTTT. Translated, it gives CASSLDRGAAEAFF.

The rearrangement joins TRBV6-5 to TRBJ1-2; TRBD1 agrees at 9 bases. V gave up 9 bases and J gave up 4 bases; unmatched junction bases: 6. Germline lookup yields CDR1 MNHEY and CDR2 SVGAGI. The CDR3 contains 13 residues. The CDR3 DNA follows: TGTGCCAGTAACAGGGGGCAGGGCTATGGCTACACCTTC. Translation: CASNRGQGYGYTF.

This chain uses TRBV5-1 with TRBJ2-3, with a weak D call TRBD2 (7 bases). The germline V and J ends were trimmed by 0 bases and 3 bases, with 17 bases remaining between them. Looked up from germline, CDR1 is SGHRS and CDR2 is YFSETQ. CDR3 length equals 17 residues. For the CDR3, the DNA is TGCGCCAGCAGCTTGGAGGGGGGACCCGGGGGGACAGATACGCAGTATTTT. It specifies CASSLEGGPGGTDTQYF.

The CDR3 DNA follows: TGTGCCAGCAGTGATTCCCGGGGGGCTTTAGAGACCCAGTACTTC. Its protein is CASSDSRGALETQYF. The chain recombines TRBV6-1 with TRBJ2-5; weak D call: TRBD2 (7 bases). Deletions cut 3 bases from V and 4 bases from J, with 15 bases between. Germline loops: CDR1 MNHNS, CDR2 SASEGT. The CDR3 has 15 residues.

This clone was seen only a few times. The chain carries TRBV2 and TRBJ1-2, with D unresolved. From germline, CDR1 is SNHLY and CDR2 FYNNEI. This CDR3 is 13 amino acids long. V was trimmed by 5 bases and J by 1 base, leaving 8 bases between them. Written as DNA, the CDR3 is TGTGCCAGCAGTTTACAGAGTAACTATGGCTACACCTTC. Protein: CASSLQSNYGYTF.

The genes are TRBV28 and TRBJ2-1; 10 bases map to TRBD1. This CDR3 comprises 17 residues. With V trimmed by 1 base and J by 1 base, 4 bases remained unmatched. Germline-derived CDR1 and CDR2 are MDHEN and SYDVKM. For the CDR3, the DNA is TGTGCCAGCAGTTTATATCCGGGACAGGGGTCCTACAATGAGCAGTTCTTC. It codes for CASSLYPGQGSYNEQFF.

This clone came up once. This chain links TRBV19 with TRBJ1-4; the D gene is possibly TRBD1 (6 bases). Trimming took 4 bases from V and 5 from J, leaving 14 bases between them. The CDR3 is 15 amino acids. Germline V lookup: CDR1 LNHDA, CDR2 SQIVND (reference sequence). CDR3: CASSTYRTVNEKLFF. The CDR3 DNA reads as TGTGCCAGTAGTACCTATCGGACAGTGAATGAAAAACTGTTTTTT. The whole variable domain, remainder taken from reference TRBV19 and TRBJ1-4, is DGGITQSPKYLFRKEGQNVTLSCEQNLNHDAMYWYRQDPGQGLRLIYYSQIVNDFQKGDIAEGYSVSREKKESFPLTVTSAQKNPTAFYLCASSTYRTVNEKLFFGSGTQLSVL.

The V and J genes are TRBV6-6 and TRBJ1-2, with 7 bases matching TRBD1. Germline CDR1 is MNHNY and CDR2 is SVGAGI (reference sequence). Trimming removed 2 bases from V and 6 bases from J; junction bases left unmatched: 3. This CDR3 has 13 amino acids. The CDR3 DNA reads TGTGCCAGCAGTTACAGGGGGCGGAATGGCTACACCTTC. The encoded protein is CASSYRGRNGYTF.

The chain recombines TRBV12-3 or TRBV12-4 with TRBJ2-1; D is ambiguous. V was clipped by 9 bases and J by 4 bases, with 10 bases between them. CDR3 length equals 12 residues. CDR3 residues: CASLLGYNEQFF. The CDR3 region has the DNA TGTGCCAGTCTTCTAGGTTACAATGAGCAGTTCTTC.

The rearrangement joins TRBV6-2 or TRBV6-3 to TRBJ1-4, with 11 bases that match TRBD1. The length of the CDR3 is 19 residues. In germline, CDR1 is MNHEY, CDR2 SVGEGT. Trimming took 0 bases from V and 0 from J; bases not matched to a gene: 6. Here the CDR3 DNA reads TGTGCCAGCAGTTACTCGTTTTCGGGACAGGGGGCAACTAATGAAAAACTGTTTTTT. Translation: CASSYSFSGQGATNEKLFF.